This TCR beta chain was identified in a study of T cell changes during pregnancy in multiple sclerosis. Clones were read by immunoSEQ multiplex PCR, and TCRdb kept only the in-frame ones, dropping some. This table holds roughly 76,000 clones, 80% to 95% found once. V shed 6 bases and J 0 bases; nucleotides not matched to a gene: 8. Germline CDR1 is MNHEY and CDR2 is SMNVEV (reference sequence). The length of the CDR3 is 15 residues. The V and J genes are TRBV27 and TRBJ2-7; 7 bases agree with TRBD1. The clonotype was recovered from a female donor with multiple sclerosis, enrolled in a pregnancy study. Sequenced here: CD4+ T cells from peripheral blood mononuclear cells, sampled after pregnancy. In nucleotides, the CDR3 is TGTGCCAGCAGCCTTACAGGGGCGAGCTCCTACGAGCAGTACTTC. This codes for CASSLTGASSYEQYF.